This T cell receptor (beta chain) was sequenced during a study of blood T cell repertoires in COVID-19. Study overall: The United States, Italy and Spain supplied acute and convalescent COVID-19 samples. Sources were T cells, B-cell-depleted T cells, or PBMCs; the material itself was cDNA or gDNA.

TCRdb's table, derived via immunoSEQ multiplex PCR, lists solely in-frame clones and lacks some. Of about 260,000 clones in the sample, roughly 84% were seen once. V was clipped by 0 bases and J by 6 bases; unmatched bases: 2. The CDR3 contains 14 residues. Looked up from germline, CDR1 is LNHDA and CDR2 is SQIVND (reference sequence). This TCR was sampled from a woman aged 35 to 49 who had recovered from COVID-19. What was sequenced was peripheral blood. The chain links TRBV19 to TRBJ2-4; TRBD1 aligns across 7 bases. In DNA, the CDR3 is TGTGCCAGTAGTATAGAGGGACAGAGAAACATTCAGTACTTC. It specifies CASSIEGQRNIQYF.